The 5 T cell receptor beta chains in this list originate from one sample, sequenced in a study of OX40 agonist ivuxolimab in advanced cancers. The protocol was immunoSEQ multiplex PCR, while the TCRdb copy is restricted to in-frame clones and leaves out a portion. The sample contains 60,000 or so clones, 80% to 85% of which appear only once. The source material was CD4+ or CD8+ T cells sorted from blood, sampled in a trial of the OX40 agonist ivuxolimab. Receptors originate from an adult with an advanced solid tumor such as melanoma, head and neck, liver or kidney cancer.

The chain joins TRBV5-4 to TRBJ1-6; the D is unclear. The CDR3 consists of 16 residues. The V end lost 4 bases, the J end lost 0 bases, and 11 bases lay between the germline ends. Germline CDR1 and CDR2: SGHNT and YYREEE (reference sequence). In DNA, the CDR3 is TGTGCCAGCAGCCCGACGGGGAGCTCCTATAATTCACCCCTCCACTTT. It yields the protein CASSPTGSSYNSPLHF.

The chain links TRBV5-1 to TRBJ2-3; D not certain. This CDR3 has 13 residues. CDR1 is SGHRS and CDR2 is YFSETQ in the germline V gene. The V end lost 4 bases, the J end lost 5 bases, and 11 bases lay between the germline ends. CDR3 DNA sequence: TGCGCCAGCAGCCCCTACGCCGGAGATACGCAGTATTTT. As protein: CASSPYAGDTQYF. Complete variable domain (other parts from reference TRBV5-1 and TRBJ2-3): KAGVTQTPRYLIKTRGQQVTLSCSPISGHRSVSWYQQTPGQGLQFLFEYFSETQRNKGNFPGRFSGRQFSNSRSEMNVSTLELGDSALYLCASSPYAGDTQYFGPGTRLTVL.

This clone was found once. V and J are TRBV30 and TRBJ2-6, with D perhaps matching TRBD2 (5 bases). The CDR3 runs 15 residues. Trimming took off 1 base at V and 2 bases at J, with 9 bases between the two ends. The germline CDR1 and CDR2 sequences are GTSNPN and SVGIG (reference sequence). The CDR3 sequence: CAWSGRGTGANVLTF. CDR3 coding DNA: TGTGCCTGGAGTGGTCGGGGAACTGGGGCCAACGTCCTGACTTTC.

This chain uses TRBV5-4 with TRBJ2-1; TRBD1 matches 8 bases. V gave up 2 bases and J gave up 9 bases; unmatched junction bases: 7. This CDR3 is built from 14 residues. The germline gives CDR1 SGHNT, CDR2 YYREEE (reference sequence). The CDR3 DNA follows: TGTGCCAGCAGCTTTGGGACAGGTCCAAGTGAGCAGTTCTTC. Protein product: CASSFGTGPSEQFF.

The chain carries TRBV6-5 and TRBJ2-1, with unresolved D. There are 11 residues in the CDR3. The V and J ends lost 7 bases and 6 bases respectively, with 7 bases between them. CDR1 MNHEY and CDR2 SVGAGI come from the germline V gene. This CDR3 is CASMRLNEQFF. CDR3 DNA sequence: TGTGCCAGCATGAGGCTCAATGAGCAGTTCTTC.